These 23 T cell receptor beta chains were all obtained from the same sample, sequenced in a study of cytomegalovirus exposure and HLA in healthy donors. PCR employed 60 Vbeta and 13 Jbeta primers. Data came from immunoSEQ multiplex PCR; TCRdb stores just in-frame clones and leaves some out. The table lists some 89,000 clones. Specimen: PBMCs. All receptors come from a woman younger than 45 in good health and CMV-seronegative.

The chain joins TRBV30 to TRBJ2-2; 7 positions agree with TRBD1. Germline assignment: CDR1 GTSNPN and CDR2 SVGIG (reference sequence). This CDR3 contains 13 residues. V was clipped by 2 bases and J by 4 bases; unmatched bases: 1. CDR3 nucleotide sequence: TGTGCCTGGAGTAGGACAGGCACCGGGGAGCTGTTTTTT. Translating it yields CAWSRTGTGELFF.

The chain combines TRBV27 with TRBJ2-7; perhaps TRBD2 as D (5 bases). In germline, CDR1 is MNHEY, CDR2 SMNVEV (reference sequence). V was pared by 3 bases and J by 5 bases, with 8 bases between. This CDR3 is 12 amino acids long. The CDR3 loop is CASSFSGDEQYF. The DNA for the CDR3 is TGTGCCAGCAGTTTTTCCGGGGACGAGCAGTACTTC.

CDR3 amino acids: CASSENREPYNEQFF. CDR3 sequence (DNA): TGTGCCAGCAGTGAGAACAGGGAGCCCTACAATGAGCAGTTCTTC. V and J are TRBV2 and TRBJ2-1, with D perhaps matching TRBD1 (6 bases). Germline CDR1 and CDR2: SNHLY and FYNNEI. The V and J ends lost 3 bases and 2 bases respectively, with 11 bases between them. The CDR3 totals 15 residues.

The rearrangement joins TRBV2 to TRBJ2-5; D remains ambiguous. CDR1 and CDR2 from the germline V gene are SNHLY and FYNNEI. The CDR3 has 14 residues. Trimming removed 7 bases from V and 4 bases from J, with 16 bases in between. CDR3 residues: CASTRVGRLETQYF. For the CDR3, the DNA is TGTGCCAGCACTCGCGTGGGCAGGCTAGAGACCCAGTACTTC.

The chain carries TRBV5-1 and TRBJ2-2, with 10 positions matching TRBD1. Per the germline V gene, CDR1 is SGHRS and CDR2 is YFSETQ. The CDR3 totals 17 residues. Trimming cost V 2 bases and J 0 bases; bases outside gene matches: 4. The CDR3 protein is CASSLTGTGANTGELFF. In DNA form, the CDR3 reads TGCGCCAGCAGCTTAACCGGGACAGGGGCGAACACCGGGGAGCTGTTTTTT.

The chain carries TRBV21-1 and TRBJ2-1; TRBD2, the table's D call, lacks a check against the DNA. TRBV21-1 constitutes a pseudogene. The CDR3 sequence is 14 residues long. As DNA, the CDR3 is TGTGCCAGCAGCCGTAGCGGGACTTACAATGAGCAGTTCTTC. Its protein product is CASSRSGTYNEQFF.

This chain connects TRBV7-2 to TRBJ2-2; D not certain. V was pared by 1 base and J by 4 bases, with 13 bases between. Germline lookup yields CDR1 SGHTA and CDR2 FQGNSA. The CDR3 consists of 16 residues. CDR3 region: CASSLVSQSGTGELFF. CDR3 DNA sequence: TGTGCCAGCAGCTTAGTAAGTCAGTCAGGCACCGGGGAGCTGTTTTTT.

This chain uses TRBV20-1 with TRBJ2-7; tentative D call: TRBD2 (5 bases). CDR3 length equals 11 residues. The germline CDR1 and CDR2 sequences are DFQATT and SNEGSKA (reference sequence). V lost 6 bases to trimming and J lost 4 bases, with 10 bases between them. The CDR3 DNA is TGCAGTGCGCCCGACTATTACGAGCAGTACTTC. Its protein product is CSAPDYYEQYF.

The chain joins TRBV10-2 to TRBJ2-1; 12 nucleotides match TRBD2. This CDR3 has 13 amino acids. CDR1 is WSHSY, CDR2 SAAADI, per germline. The V gene end was trimmed by 10 bases and the J gene end by 8 bases; junction bases not matched to a gene: 6. In DNA, the CDR3 is TGCGCCACCGAACTAGCGGGAGGCTATGAGCAGTTCTTC. Translated, it gives CATELAGGYEQFF.

The chain employs TRBV5-1 and TRBJ2-3, with D perhaps matching TRBD2 (5 bases). This CDR3 comprises 13 residues. Germline CDR1 is SGHRS and CDR2 is YFSETQ. Trimming pared 4 bases from V and 3 bases from J, leaving 9 bases between. The CDR3 reads CASSTGETDTQYF. The DNA for the CDR3 is TGCGCCAGCAGCACCGGGGAGACAGATACGCAGTATTTT.

The chain joins TRBV5-5 to TRBJ2-3; no reliable D call. Germline CDR1 SGHKS, CDR2 YYEKEE (reference sequence). Trimming removed 0 bases at V and 2 bases at J, with 7 bases between. The CDR3 is 14 amino acids. CDR3 bases: TGTGCCAGCAGCTTGGACAGTTTCACAGATACGCAGTATTTT. This gives the protein CASSLDSFTDTQYF.

The V gene is TRBV30, the J gene TRBJ1-1; 8 bases line up with TRBD1. The V and J ends lost 6 bases and 6 bases, in that order; junction bases with no gene match: 6. The CDR3 contains 12 residues. Germline-derived CDR1 and CDR2 are GTSNPN and SVGIG (reference sequence). The CDR3 nucleotides read TGTGCCTGTCAGGGGGCGCTGGCTGAAGCTTTCTTT. As protein: CACQGALAEAFF. Looking up the rest from reference TRBV30 and TRBJ1-1 gives the full variable domain: SQTIHQWPATLVQPVGSPLSLECTVEGTSNPNLYWYRQAAGRGLQLLFYSVGIGQISSEVPQNLSASRPQDRQFILSSKKLLLSDSGFYLCACQGALAEAFFGQGTRLTVV.

This rearrangement joins TRBV7-2 to TRBJ1-5; D remains unclear. The CDR3 loop spans 15 amino acids. V lost 0 bases and J 0 bases, leaving 6 bases between the germline ends. CDR1 is SGHTA and CDR2 is FQGNSA in the germline V gene. The CDR3, as DNA: TGTGCCAGCAGCTTAGCTCTCGGTAGCAATCAGCCCCAGCATTTT. Amino acids: CASSLALGSNQPQHF.

The chain couples TRBV2 to TRBJ2-3; TRBD2 matches at 9 bases. The length of the CDR3 is 18 residues. Trimming removed 6 bases from V and 4 bases from J; junction bases left unmatched: 17. CDR1 SNHLY and CDR2 FYNNEI come from the germline V gene. The CDR3 reads CASSQTWLAGRSPDTQYF. CDR3 sequence (DNA): TGTGCCAGCAGCCAAACGTGGCTAGCGGGACGATCTCCAGATACGCAGTATTTT.

The chain links TRBV29-1 to TRBJ1-1; TRBD1 might be the D (6 bases). Germline values: CDR1 SQVTM, CDR2 ANQGSEA. CDR3 length: 15 amino acids. Between the trimmed V and J ends, which lost 7 bases and 0 bases, there was a span of 18 bases. This CDR3 is CSASQGWGMNTEAFF. The CDR3 nucleotides read TGCAGCGCGTCACAGGGATGGGGGATGAACACTGAAGCTTTCTTT.

The rearrangement links TRBV5-1 to TRBJ2-5, with unresolved D. Trimming took 7 bases from V and 5 from J, leaving 12 bases between them. Germline-derived CDR1 and CDR2 are SGHRS and YFSETQ. This CDR3 is 12 amino acids long. The DNA for the CDR3 is TGCGCCAGCGCGCTCTCCGGGGAGACCCAGTACTTC. Translation: CASALSGETQYF.

This chain connects TRBV5-1 to TRBJ2-1, with 8 positions matching TRBD2. V dropped 2 bases and J dropped 9; count of bases not matched to a gene: 10. This CDR3 has 15 amino acids. Germline CDR1 SGHRS, CDR2 YFSETQ. CDR3 DNA sequence: TGCGCCAGCAGCTTAGCGGGAGACGGTATAGGTGAGCAGTTCTTC. Translating gives CASSLAGDGIGEQFF.

The rearrangement links TRBV28 to TRBJ2-5, with D possibly being TRBD2 (5 bases). V gave up 5 bases and J gave up 5 bases, with 15 bases separating them. From germline, CDR1 is MDHEN and CDR2 SYDVKM. The CDR3 sequence is 14 residues long. The CDR3, as DNA: TGTGCCAGCAGTCCGACTGAGCGGTGGGAGACCCAGTACTTC. Translated: CASSPTERWETQYF.

The CDR3: CASSDSGRASQETQYF. CDR3 DNA: TGTGCCAGCAGTGACTCGGGCAGGGCCTCCCAAGAGACCCAGTACTTC. The chain joins TRBV6-4 to TRBJ2-5, with D possibly matching TRBD1 (5 bases). Germline V gene lookup returns CDR1 MRHNA and CDR2 SNTAGT. The CDR3 has 16 amino acids. V lost 0 bases and J lost 1, with 12 bases in between.

The chain joins TRBV27 to TRBJ1-1; 7 bases map to TRBD1. This CDR3 is 14 amino acids long. The V gene's germline CDR1 is MNHEY and CDR2 SMNVEV (reference sequence). V lost 2 bases and J lost 1; bases outside the gene matches: 1. The CDR3 DNA is TGTGCCAGCAGTTTAAGGGGGCAGAACACTGAAGCTTTCTTT. This gives the protein CASSLRGQNTEAFF.

The chain has TRBV10-1 and TRBJ1-1; tentative D call: TRBD1 (5 bases). The V gene lost 0 bases and the J gene lost 4 bases, with 12 bases spanning the gap. Germline CDR1 reads WNHNN; CDR2 reads SYGVQD (reference sequence). The CDR3 loop spans 15 amino acids. The chain's CDR3 is CASSESNRQFTEAFF. CDR3 in DNA: TGCGCCAGCAGTGAGTCAAACAGGCAATTCACTGAAGCTTTCTTT.

The chain couples TRBV27 to TRBJ1-5, with D unclear. Germline V CDR1 and CDR2: MNHEY, SMNVEV (reference sequence). Between the trimmed V and J ends, which lost 2 bases and 7 bases, there was a span of 9 bases. The CDR3 loop spans 13 amino acids. In nucleotides, the CDR3 is TGTGCCAGCAGTTTAAACCCGAGCCAGCCCCAGCATTTT. It yields the protein CASSLNPSQPQHF.

For the CDR3, the DNA is TGTGCCAGCAGTTTCGGGACATCGTACCAAGAGACCCAGTACTTC. This gives the protein CASSFGTSYQETQYF. The rearrangement uses TRBV27 and TRBJ2-5; D might be TRBD1 (6 bases). The CDR3 runs 15 residues. In germline, CDR1 is MNHEY, CDR2 SMNVEV (reference sequence). Trimming pared 3 bases from V and 0 bases from J, leaving 11 bases between.